This T cell receptor beta chain comes out of a study of human CD8 memory T cell subsets. Classification as TPEX applied to CCR7+ PD-1+ TIGIT+ early memory CD8+ T cells bearing exhausted-like traits. By negative magnetic separation, total CD8+ T cells were enriched. UMI-labeled 5' RACE was used, and it produced the TCR beta libraries. TCRdb reprocessed the 5' RACE reads; each CDR3 protein has one entry and no DNA is given. In all, the sample yields around 9,600 distinct CDR3 sequences. The CDR3 runs 12 residues. Germline values: CDR1 SGHDT, CDR2 YYEEEE. The sequenced sample consisted of CD8+ T cells from PBMCs. The genes are TRBV5-6 and TRBJ2-7; TCRdb selects TRBD2, and the lack of DNA leaves this call unchecked. The sequence was obtained from a human donor in good health. The CDR3 protein is CASSLSGREQYF. Full variable domain (remainder filled in from reference TRBV5-6 and TRBJ2-7): DAGVTQSPTHLIKTRGQQVTLRCSPKSGHDTVSWYQQALGQGPQFIFQYYEEEERQRGNFPDRFSGHQFPNYSSELNVNALLLGDSALYLCASSLSGREQYFGPGTRLTVT.